The present entry profiles one T cell receptor beta chain with its context. Treatment noted: around 19 received Ad26.COV2.S at low or high dose, single or two shots; about 5 received placebo; per-sample allocation not given. The investigators took samples on day 63 after the first vaccine or placebo injection. Recruitment in Boston yielded a donor of adult age, 18-55 years. The method was immunoSEQ multiplex PCR; TCRdb's version includes in-frame clones alone and lacks a portion of them. The sample includes roughly 700,000 clones, roughly 90% of them seen just once. The germline CDR1 and CDR2 sequences are SGHDN and FVKESK. V shed 4 bases and J 8 bases; nucleotides not matched to a gene: 2. This CDR3 has 13 amino acids. This sample is part of a study of Ad26.COV2.S vaccination and SARS-CoV-2 variants.

The chain couples TRBV14 to TRBJ2-2, with 9 bases matching TRBD2. The sequence was obtained from a person between 18 and 60 years old who received the Ad26.COV2.S COVID-19 vaccine or a placebo. The material sequenced was peripheral blood, taken in a trial of Ad26.COV2.S vaccine versus placebo. The CDR3 region is CASSLGLAGELFF. The CDR3 DNA is TGTGCCAGCAGCCTGGGACTAGCAGGGGAGCTGTTTTTT.